This T cell receptor beta chain originates from a study of cytomegalovirus exposure and HLA in healthy donors. Amplification used 60 Vbeta primers and 13 Jbeta primers. This table comes from immunoSEQ multiplex PCR, and its TCRdb copy is limited to in-frame clones, with some not included. The sample consists of around 150,000 clones, 55% to 80% of them appearing once. On this clone itself: Its antigen is as yet unknown.

Study-wide findings and caveats: The analysis excluded some indistinguishable V segments, including TRBV6-2 and TRBV6-3. Reported performance of the classifier showed diagnosis of cytomegalovirus status with high specificity and sensitivity. CMV serostatus was the sole immune exposure data available.

CDR1 and CDR2 (germline): MDHEN, SYDVKM. The V end lost 5 bases, the J end lost 1 base, and 11 bases lay between the germline ends. The CDR3 extends over 14 amino acids. Material: PBMCs. This receptor was taken from a woman between 55 and 75 years old in good health and CMV-seropositive. V and J are TRBV28 and TRBJ1-1, with unresolved D. CDR3 in amino acids: CASSVAPRNTEAFF. Written as DNA, the CDR3 is TGTGCCAGCAGTGTGGCCCCACGGAACACTGAAGCTTTCTTT.